A single TCR beta chain is shown here with its context. The V gene's germline CDR1 is SGDLS and CDR2 YYNGEE. V shed 4 bases and J 5 bases; nucleotides not matched to a gene: 6. The CDR3 consists of 15 residues. Study members were between roughly 18 and 100 years old and lived in 20 to 30 US regions. Recovery among Cohort 3 donors was established by two negative PCRs, clearance, or symptom resolution. This entry is derived from a study of blood T cell repertoires in COVID-19. At the level of the study: Sample material is recorded as cDNA or gDNA derived from T cells, B-cell-depleted T cells, or PBMCs.

Source study methods: Amplification with reference gene primers provided the estimates of nucleated cell counts. TCRdb's table, derived via immunoSEQ multiplex PCR, lists solely in-frame clones and lacks some. Clonal size and the V and J genes are those of that table, whereas D and trimming came from the DNA. The sample has around 150,000 clones, 80% seen once. The chain employs TRBV9 and TRBJ2-5; 12 bases line up with TRBD2. Material for sequencing was PBMCs or T cells enriched from blood (not recorded which). This clonotype originated in a man aged 40-49 years who had recovered from COVID-19. The CDR3 here is CASSPLAGGLETQYF. The CDR3 bases are TGTGCCAGCAGCCCCCTAGCGGGGGGGCTGGAGACCCAGTACTTC.